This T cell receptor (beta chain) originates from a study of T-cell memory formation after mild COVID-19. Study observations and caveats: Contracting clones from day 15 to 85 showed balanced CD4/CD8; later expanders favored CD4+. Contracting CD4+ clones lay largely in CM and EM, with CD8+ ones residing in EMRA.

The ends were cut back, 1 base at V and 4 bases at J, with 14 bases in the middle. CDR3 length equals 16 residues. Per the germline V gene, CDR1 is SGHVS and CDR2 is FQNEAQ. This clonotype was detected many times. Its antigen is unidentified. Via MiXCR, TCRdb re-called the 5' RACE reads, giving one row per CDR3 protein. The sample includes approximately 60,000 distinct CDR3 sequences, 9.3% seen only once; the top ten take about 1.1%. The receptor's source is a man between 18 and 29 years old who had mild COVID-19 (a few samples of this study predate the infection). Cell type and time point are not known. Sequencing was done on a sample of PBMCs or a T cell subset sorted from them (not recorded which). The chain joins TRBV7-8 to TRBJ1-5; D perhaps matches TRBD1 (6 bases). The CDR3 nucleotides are TGTGCCAGCAGCTTAGTGGGGGCGGACGGAAATCAGCCCCAGCATTTT. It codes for CASSLVGADGNQPQHF.